This entry lists 28 T cell receptor beta chains sequenced from one sample in a study of T cell repertoires in cytomegalovirus infection. MiXCR, applied by TCRdb to the reads, yields one record per CDR3 protein. The data show hundreds of thousands of distinct CDR3 sequences, with 24% seen just once and around 7.6% held by the top ten. Sequencing used CD8+ T cells from PBMCs. The receptor set was obtained from a human donor in good health (CMV status not recorded). Some clones in this sample may be carry-over from other donors' samples.

This clonotype was seen a few times. The chain employs TRBV11-2 and TRBJ2-1; D gene unclear. The CDR3 extends over 14 amino acids. The V gene's germline CDR1 is SGHAT and CDR2 FQNNGV. Trimming pared 1 base from V and 2 bases from J, leaving 6 bases between. This CDR3 reads CASSLAAAYNEQFF. The CDR3 DNA reads as TGTGCCAGCAGCTTAGCAGCAGCCTACAATGAGCAGTTCTTC.

This clonotype was counted ten times or more. The chain couples TRBV7-2 to TRBJ2-2, with 9 nucleotides matching TRBD2. CDR3 size: 16 residues. The germline V gene has CDR1 SGHTA and CDR2 FQGNSA. J lost 6 bases, V lost 5 bases, and 10 bases had no gene match. The CDR3 nucleotides read TGTGCCAGCAGCCCTCCCGGCGGGGGGGCCCCCGGGGAGCTGTTTTTT. This encodes CASSPPGGGAPGELFF.

Many counts were recorded for this clonotype. The V gene is TRBV7-9, the J gene TRBJ2-1; 9 bases are shared with TRBD1. The trim removed 5 bases at V and 9 bases at J, leaving 5 bases unmatched. CDR3 size: 13 residues. Per germline, CDR1 SEHNR and CDR2 FQNEAQ (reference sequence). For the CDR3, the DNA is TGTGCCAGCAGCGTTACAGGGGGCAGTGAGCAGTTCTTC. Translating it yields CASSVTGGSEQFF.

This clonotype was detected ten times or more. The chain joins TRBV28 to TRBJ1-6, with D unclear. V lost 3 bases and J 8 bases, leaving 11 bases between the germline ends. There are 14 residues in the CDR3. Germline CDR1 MDHEN, CDR2 SYDVKM. CDR3 DNA sequence: TGTGCCAGCAGTTTTTGGGGTGGCGATTCACCCCTCCACTTT. As protein: CASSFWGGDSPLHF.

The rearrangement uses TRBV29-1 and TRBJ2-5, with D possibly being TRBD1 (6 bases). V gave up 3 bases and J gave up 2 bases, with 13 bases separating them. CDR1 and CDR2 (germline): SQVTM, ANQGSEA. The CDR3 spans 14 residues. The CDR3 DNA reads as TGCAGCGTTGAGCCCGGGACACATCAAGAGACCCAGTACTTC. Residues: CSVEPGTHQETQYF.

This clonotype has a count of ten or more. The chain joins TRBV7-2 to TRBJ2-1; D might be TRBD1 or TRBD2, each matching 5 bases. V shed 5 bases and J shed 7 bases, with 9 bases lying between them. The CDR3 is 12 amino acids. Germline assignment: CDR1 SGHTA and CDR2 FQGNSA. The CDR3 DNA follows: TGTGCCAGCAGCCATGGGGGAAATGAGCAGTTCTTC. The encoded protein is CASSHGGNEQFF. Complete variable domain (other parts from reference TRBV7-2 and TRBJ2-1): GAGVSQSPSNKVTEKGKDVELRCDPISGHTALYWYRQSLGQGLEFLIYFQGNSAPDKSGLPSDRFSAERTGGSVSTLTIQRTQQEDSAVYLCASSHGGNEQFFGPGTRLTVL.

There are a few counts of this clonotype. V is TRBV29-1 and J is TRBJ2-7; D gene ambiguous. This CDR3 contains 12 residues. Trimming removed 5 bases at V and 6 bases at J, with 14 bases between. Germline loops: CDR1 SQVTM, CDR2 ANQGSEA. CDR3 protein: CSVFDGLLEQYF. CDR3 bases: TGCAGCGTTTTCGACGGGCTCCTCGAGCAGTACTTC.

The chain is built from TRBV29-1 and TRBJ1-4; possible D gene TRBD1, 5 bases. V was pared by 6 bases and J by 8 bases, with 22 bases between. From germline, CDR1 is SQVTM and CDR2 ANQGSEA. The CDR3 contains 15 residues. CDR3 protein: CSVALPAGPHEKLFF. The CDR3 DNA reads as TGCAGCGTCGCCCTACCCGCGGGGCCCCACGAAAAACTGTTTTTT.

V and J are TRBV4-1 and TRBJ1-1; D not certain. This CDR3 is built from 14 residues. Trimming pared 4 bases from V and 6 bases from J, leaving 15 bases between. Germline CDR1 and CDR2: MGHRA and YSYEKL. The CDR3 DNA reads TGCGCCAGCAGCCCTAAAGAGGGCAAGGCTGAAGCTTTCTTT. Its translation is CASSPKEGKAEAFF.

The CDR3 bases are TGTGCCAGCAGTCAACCGTTCGCGACAGGGAGCTCTGGGGCCAACGTCCTGACTTTC. Translation gives CASSQPFATGSSGANVLTF. The rearrangement joins TRBV28 to TRBJ2-6; 7 bases line up with TRBD1. Trimming cost V 5 bases and J 0 bases; bases outside gene matches: 13. Germline CDR1 MDHEN, CDR2 SYDVKM. This CDR3 has 19 amino acids.

The genes are TRBV6-5 and TRBJ2-5; no definite D call. This CDR3 region has 13 residues. Trimming cost V 1 base and J 3 bases, with 6 bases left between them. Germline CDR1 MNHEY, CDR2 SVGAGI. Written as DNA, the CDR3 is TGTGCCAGCAGTTACTATAATGAAGAGACCCAGTACTTC. Its protein is CASSYYNEETQYF.

This CDR3 reads CASSFGGGNTDTQYF. CDR3 nucleotide sequence: TGTGCCAGCAGCTTCGGCGGGGGGAACACAGATACGCAGTATTTT. The gene calls are TRBV7-9 and TRBJ2-3; 8 bases fit TRBD2. The CDR3 runs to 15 residues. Germline trimming cut 3 bases from V and 2 bases from J; bases unmatched to any gene: 4. Per germline, CDR1 SEHNR and CDR2 FQNEAQ (reference sequence).

The table lists this clonotype with a few counts. The chain links TRBV20-1 to TRBJ1-5; TRBD1 matches 8 bases. CDR1 is DFQATT, CDR2 SNEGSKA, per germline (reference sequence). CDR3 size: 14 residues. The V and J ends lost 6 bases and 4 bases, in that order; junction bases with no gene match: 8. The CDR3 protein is CSAWDRTQNQPQHF. CDR3 DNA sequence: TGCAGTGCCTGGGACAGGACTCAAAATCAGCCCCAGCATTTT.

This clonotype showed up just once. V usage is TRBV4-2 and J usage is TRBJ1-5; D may be TRBD1 (5 bases). The CDR3 spans 14 residues. The germline CDR1 and CDR2 sequences are LGHNA and YNFKEQ. V lost 8 bases and J lost 0, with 11 bases in between. The CDR3: CASALRVSNQPQHF. The CDR3 DNA reads TGTGCCAGCGCCCTCAGGGTTAGCAATCAGCCCCAGCATTTT.

The gene calls are TRBV28 and TRBJ1-1; D possibly corresponds to TRBD1 (5 bases). Germline values: CDR1 MDHEN, CDR2 SYDVKM. V was shortened by 3 bases and J by 11 bases, with 19 bases between the two germline ends. The CDR3 length is 14 residues. The CDR3 DNA follows: TGTGCCAGCAGTTTCGGGGGTGAGGGAATCTGGGCTTTCTTT. Its translation is CASSFGGEGIWAFF.

J is TRBJ2-2 and V is TRBV4-1; 9 positions agree with TRBD2. V was pared by 8 bases and J by 5 bases, with 6 bases of the junction left unmatched. CDR3 length equals 14 residues. Germline V gives CDR1 MGHRA, CDR2 YSYEKL. The CDR3 loop is CASGDTSGTGELFF. Written as DNA, the CDR3 is TGCGCCAGCGGTGACACTAGCGGGACCGGGGAGCTGTTTTTT.

J is TRBJ1-1 and V is TRBV7-6, with D possibly TRBD1 on 5 matching bases. The CDR3 is 15 amino acids. The germline CDR1 and CDR2 sequences are SGHVS and FNYEAQ. Trimming left V 2 bases short and J 1 base short, with 11 bases between. In DNA form, the CDR3 reads TGTGCCAGCAGCTTAATTGACAGTGGGAACACTGAAGCTTTCTTT. Protein product: CASSLIDSGNTEAFF.

This clonotype was seen at least ten times. The V gene is TRBV7-9, the J gene TRBJ2-2, with D unclear. Germline loops: CDR1 SEHNR, CDR2 FQNEAQ (reference sequence). This CDR3 region has 13 residues. The V gene lost 11 bases and the J gene lost 3 bases, with 13 bases spanning the gap. The CDR3 DNA follows: TGTGCCTACATAAGAAGGGACACCGGGGAGCTGTTTTTT. Its translation: CAYIRRDTGELFF.

The chain couples TRBV5-1 to TRBJ2-3, with D perhaps given as TRBD1 or TRBD2 (5 bases each). Germline values: CDR1 SGHRS, CDR2 YFSETQ. The CDR3 consists of 14 residues. The V gene lost 4 bases and the J gene lost 4 bases, with 13 bases spanning the gap. The CDR3 spells CASSGGDNSDTQYF. The CDR3 region has the DNA TGCGCCAGCAGCGGGGGAGACAATTCAGATACGCAGTATTTT.

This clonotype appeared many times. This chain joins TRBV7-9 and TRBJ2-7; D is unclear. The CDR3 runs 14 residues. The germline CDR1 and CDR2 sequences are SEHNR and FQNEAQ (reference sequence). The V and J ends lost 6 bases and 5 bases respectively, with 17 bases between them. CDR3 in amino acids: CASSMVTPGDEQYF. CDR3 bases: TGTGCCAGCAGTATGGTAACCCCCGGCGACGAGCAGTACTTC.

This clonotype has a count of ten or more. The J gene is TRBJ2-3, the V gene TRBV7-2; D gene unclear. Trimming removed 1 base from V and 6 bases from J, with 11 bases in between. Germline V gene lookup returns CDR1 SGHTA and CDR2 FQGNSA. This CDR3 comprises 14 residues. CDR3 region: CASSLVGLTDTQYF. CDR3 nucleotides: TGTGCCAGCAGCTTAGTGGGGTTAACCGATACGCAGTATTTT.

This clonotype has at least ten counts. The chain is built from TRBV11-1 and TRBJ2-3, with 10 bases matching TRBD1. Trimming at V came to 5 bases and at J to 6 bases, leaving 11 bases not matched to a gene. Germline V gene data show CDR1 as SGHAT and CDR2 as FQDESV (reference sequence). The CDR3 sequence is 16 residues long. CDR3 DNA sequence: TGTGCCAGCAGCCCACACCGGACAGGGGGTGTGGATACGCAGTATTTT. Protein product: CASSPHRTGGVDTQYF.

V and J are TRBV12-3 or TRBV12-4 and TRBJ1-1, with D possibly matching TRBD1 (5 bases). CDR3 length: 15 residues. V gave up 5 bases and J gave up 0 bases, with 13 bases separating them. Here the CDR3 reads CASSDPGPLNTEAFF. CDR3 bases: TGTGCCAGCAGTGATCCGGGACCCCTGAACACTGAAGCTTTCTTT.

This sequence joins TRBV3-1 and TRBJ2-2; D unclear. This CDR3 is 13 amino acids long. Germline V gene lookup returns CDR1 LGHDT and CDR2 YNNKEL (reference sequence). V was pared by 7 bases and J by 6 bases, with 12 bases between. The CDR3 region has the DNA TGTGCCAGCAAGAACACGATGGCCGGGGAGCTGTTTTTT. It translates to CASKNTMAGELFF. The complete variable domain, with remaining parts taken from reference TRBV3-1 and TRBJ2-2, reads DTAVSQTPKYLVTQMGNDKSIKCEQNLGHDTMYWYKQDSKKFLKIMFSYNNKELIINETVPNRFSPKSPDKAHLNLHINSLELGDSAVYFCASKNTMAGELFFGEGSRLTVL.

About this clonotype: Just one base apart from a much larger clone, this may be a read error. J is TRBJ2-1 and V is TRBV6-1; D remains unclear. This CDR3 has 12 amino acids. Germline loops: CDR1 MNHNS, CDR2 SASEGT. CDR3 residues: CASNEGYNEQFF. The DNA for the CDR3 is TGTGCCAGCAATGAAGGCTACAATGAGCAGTTCTTC.

There are many counts of this clonotype. The genes are TRBV6-1 and TRBJ2-7, with D possibly being TRBD1 (6 bases). Trimming stripped 5 bases from V and 0 bases from J, with 20 bases between. The CDR3 has 17 amino acids. Germline V gene lookup returns CDR1 MNHNS and CDR2 SASEGT. The CDR3 loop is CASSPTSLRGSSYEQYV. CDR3 sequence (DNA): TGTGCCAGCAGTCCCACCTCGTTGAGGGGGAGCTCCTACGAGCAGTACGTC.

This clonotype was seen ten or more times. This chain joins TRBV7-2 and TRBJ2-3; 9 bases map to TRBD1. With 5 bases clipped from V and 2 bases from J, the junction kept 8 bases outside the gene matches. This CDR3 has 16 residues. Germline V CDR1 and CDR2: SGHTA, FQGNSA. The CDR3, as DNA: TGTGCCAGCAGCCCCCGGGACAGGGACATCACAGATACGCAGTATTTT. Its translation is CASSPRDRDITDTQYF.

The chain carries TRBV11-2 and TRBJ1-1; 8 bases fit TRBD1. The V gene end was trimmed by 7 bases and the J gene end by 5 bases; junction bases not matched to a gene: 9. CDR1 and CDR2 from the germline V gene are SGHAT and FQNNGV. The CDR3 sequence is 14 residues long. CDR3 sequence reads: CASTSRTGSTEAFF. The CDR3 nucleotides are TGTGCCAGCACCTCCAGGACAGGGAGTACTGAAGCTTTCTTT.